These T cell receptor beta chains were read from a single sample in a study of radiotherapy plus CTLA-4 blockade in lung cancer. This table comes from immunoSEQ multiplex PCR, and its TCRdb copy is limited to in-frame clones, with some not included. The sample has about 72,000 clones; over 65% are singletons. This specimen was peripheral blood, taken from a patient treated with radiotherapy plus ipilimumab. These receptors were collected from a human donor with non-small cell lung cancer who had a complete response to radiotherapy plus ipilimumab. Both conserved end residues are part of each CDR3. The D gene is left open where the match is weak. Clone size is not always given. Where it is, it says once, few, many or a class for expanded clones.

v_gene,j_gene,d_gene,abundance,CDR3aa,CDR3nt
TRBV7-2,TRBJ1-2,-,few,CASSLAQGRPGYTF,TGTGCCAGCAGCTTAGCCCAGGGTAGGCCGGGCTACACCTTC
TRBV28,TRBJ2-3,TRBD2,-,CASIERGASGTPQYF,TGTGCCAGCATCGAGAGAGGCGCTAGCGGGACTCCCCAGTATTTT
TRBV28,TRBJ1-1,TRBD1,-,CASKGGGAGRTEAFF,TGTGCCAGCAAAGGAGGGGGCGCGGGTCGCACTGAAGCTTTCTTT
TRBV6-5,TRBJ1-2,TRBD1,-,CASIGQGNGYTF,TGTGCCAGCATCGGACAGGGGAATGGCTACACCTTC
TRBV27,TRBJ1-4,TRBD1,few,CASSSGTGHRPNEKLFF,TGTGCCAGCAGTTCTGGGACAGGGCACCGCCCTAATGAAAAACTGTTTTTT
TRBV10-3,TRBJ2-1,TRBD1,-,CAANRGPYNEQFF,TGTGCCGCGAACAGGGGGCCGTACAATGAGCAGTTCTTC
TRBV6-5,TRBJ2-7,TRBD1,-,CASSYSGTGGSYEQYF,TGTGCCAGCAGTTACTCGGGGACAGGGGGCTCCTACGAGCAGTACTTC
TRBV6-5,TRBJ2-1,-,-,CASRQGNEQFF,TGTGCCAGCAGGCAGGGTAATGAGCAGTTCTTC
TRBV29-1,TRBJ2-1,-,-,CSVARATPRNEQFF,TGCAGCGTTGCCAGGGCGACCCCCCGGAATGAGCAGTTCTTC
TRBV30,TRBJ1-5,-,few,CAWNHRRNQPQHF,TGTGCCTGGAACCACAGAAGAAATCAGCCCCAGCATTTT
TRBV6-4,TRBJ1-1,-,-,CASSDSSRGTEAFF,TGTGCCAGCAGTGACTCGAGCAGGGGCACTGAAGCTTTCTTT
TRBV2,TRBJ2-5,-,-,CASSELGRGEETQYF,TGTGCCAGCAGTGAGTTAGGTAGAGGCGAGGAGACCCAGTACTTC
TRBV27,TRBJ2-2,-,few,CASSRNTGELFF,TGTGCCAGCAGTCGTAACACCGGGGAGCTGTTTTTT
TRBV5-4,TRBJ2-3,-,-,CASSGADTQYF,TGTGCCAGCAGCGGGGCGGATACGCAGTATTTT
TRBV6-6,TRBJ1-1,-,-,CATRGGGTEAFF,TGTGCCACCAGGGGTGGAGGCACTGAAGCTTTCTTT
TRBV7-6,TRBJ2-1,TRBD2,-,CASSITPGLTDEQFF,TGTGCCAGCAGCATTACACCGGGACTAACAGATGAGCAGTTCTTC
TRBV19,TRBJ2-1,TRBD2,-,CASSPLAGVGEQFF,TGTGCCAGTAGTCCACTAGCGGGAGTGGGAGAGCAGTTCTTC
TRBV7-9,TRBJ2-7,-,few,CASSPNPDSYEQYF,TGTGCCAGCAGCCCCAACCCGGACAGCTACGAGCAGTACTTC
TRBV11-3,TRBJ2-5,-,-,CASSQRTDQEAQYF,TGTGCCAGCAGCCAACGGACGGACCAAGAGGCCCAGTACTTC
TRBV7-8,TRBJ1-2,-,-,CASSPTRGGYGYTF,TGTGCCAGCAGCCCCACGCGGGGCGGCTATGGCTACACCTTC
TRBV5-1,TRBJ2-3,-,few,CASSSMKADTQYF,TGCGCCAGCAGCTCTATGAAGGCAGATACGCAGTATTTT
TRBV27,TRBJ1-1,TRBD1,-,CASSLDRGTGTEAFF,TGTGCCAGCAGTTTGGACAGGGGAACTGGCACTGAAGCTTTCTTT
TRBV28,TRBJ2-7,TRBD1,-,CASKGGSYEQYF,TGTGCCAGCAAAGGGGGCTCATACGAGCAGTACTTC
TRBV7-9,TRBJ1-4,TRBD1,once,CASSYGTATNEKLFF,TGTGCCAGCAGTTACGGGACAGCAACTAATGAAAAACTGTTTTTT
TRBV7-9,TRBJ1-5,-,once,CASSRSDQPQHF,TGTGCCAGCAGTCGTAGTGATCAGCCCCAGCATTTT
TRBV4-3,TRBJ2-1,-,-,CASSQDSSIAYNEQFF,TGCGCCAGCAGCCAAGATTCGAGCATAGCCTACAATGAGCAGTTCTTC
TRBV18,TRBJ1-2,-,-,CASSPVETDPYGYTF,TGTGCCAGCTCACCAGTTGAGACGGACCCCTATGGCTACACCTTC
TRBV29-1,TRBJ1-1,TRBD1,once,CSAQWGQGTEAFF,TGCAGCGCCCAGTGGGGACAGGGGACTGAAGCTTTCTTT
TRBV6-6,TRBJ1-1,-,-,CASHYPANTEAFF,TGTGCCTCCCACTACCCAGCGAACACTGAAGCTTTCTTT
TRBV30,TRBJ1-5,-,-,CAWSGGGGQPQHF,TGTGCCTGGAGTGGAGGAGGAGGTCAGCCCCAGCATTTT
TRBV6-6,TRBJ1-2,-,-,CASSYGMEGYTF,TGTGCCAGCAGTTACGGGATGGAAGGCTACACCTTC
TRBV28,TRBJ1-5,-,-,CASSPSGSKDQPQHF,TGTGCCAGCAGCCCTTCGGGCAGTAAGGATCAGCCCCAGCATTTT
TRBV5-1,TRBJ1-1,-,-,CASSLVSSGLMSTEAFF,TGCGCCAGCAGCTTGGTATCTTCGGGACTCATGTCGACTGAAGCTTTCTTT
TRBV5-6,TRBJ2-7,-,-,CASTQGKGIYEQYF,TGTGCCAGCACCCAGGGTAAAGGGATCTACGAGCAGTACTTC
TRBV19,TRBJ2-6,-,-,CASSSGKLSGANVLTF,TGTGCCAGTAGTAGTGGGAAACTCTCTGGGGCCAACGTCCTGACTTTC
TRBV4-3,TRBJ2-5,TRBD2,-,CASSQETSRREIWTQYF,TGCGCCAGCAGCCAGGAGACTAGCAGGAGGGAAATATGGACCCAGTACTTC
TRBV27,TRBJ1-2,-,once,CASSLSNRVLSGYTF,TGTGCCAGCAGTTTATCAAACAGGGTCTTAAGTGGCTACACCTTC
TRBV27,TRBJ1-4,TRBD1,-,CASSNRDRGRREKLFF,TGTGCCAGCAGTAACCGGGACAGGGGGCGGCGTGAAAAACTGTTTTTT
TRBV7-2,TRBJ1-1,-,-,CASSPYRDTEAFF,TGTGCCAGCAGTCCCTACAGGGACACTGAAGCTTTCTTT
TRBV29-1,TRBJ1-4,TRBD1,-,CSVVDRDEKLFF,TGCAGCGTTGTGGACAGGGACGAAAAACTGTTTTTT
TRBV7-2,TRBJ2-1,-,-,CASSLTRSSYNEQFF,TGTGCCAGCAGCTTAACGAGGAGCTCCTACAATGAGCAGTTCTTC
TRBV4-3,TRBJ2-2,TRBD1,-,CASSLRTGANTGELFF,TGCGCCAGCAGCCTACGGACAGGCGCGAACACCGGGGAGCTGTTTTTT
TRBV10-1,TRBJ1-1,-,-,CASSLGWNTEAFF,TGCGCCAGCAGTCTAGGGTGGAACACTGAAGCTTTCTTT